The next 22 T cell receptor beta chains were all read from a single sample in a study of PD-1 blockade in classical Hodgkin lymphoma. The table came from immunoSEQ multiplex PCR; TCRdb's copy has only in-frame clones and leaves some out. The sample carries about 18,000 clones, 79% recorded once. Following autologous stem cell transplantation, relapse occurred in every patient, and exposure to brentuximab vedotin varied. The sequencing used peripheral blood mononuclear cells (PBMCs), collected before the second cycle of nivolumab. These receptors were collected from a human donor with classical Hodgkin lymphoma.

The rearrangement joins TRBV5-5 to TRBJ1-1; the match to TRBD1 covers 7 bases. This CDR3 has 14 residues. The V and J ends lost 2 bases and 5 bases, in that order; junction bases with no gene match: 6. CDR1 and CDR2 (germline): SGHKS, YYEKEE (reference sequence). CDR3 sequence reads: CASSFYRGKTEAFF. The CDR3 DNA reads TGTGCCAGCAGCTTTTACAGGGGTAAAACTGAAGCTTTCTTT.

V is TRBV5-4 and J is TRBJ1-2; TRBD1 matches at 7 bases. V was clipped by 1 base and J by 8 bases; unmatched bases: 5. CDR3 length: 13 residues. Germline lookup yields CDR1 SGHNT and CDR2 YYREEE (reference sequence). The CDR3 DNA reads as TGTGCCAGCAGCTTGAGGGGGCCCAGGGGCTACACCTTC. Translated, it gives CASSLRGPRGYTF.

The chain is built from TRBV9 and TRBJ2-5; possible D gene TRBD2, 5 bases. This CDR3 comprises 13 residues. Trimming took 0 bases from V and 3 from J, leaving 6 bases between them. Looked up from germline, CDR1 is SGDLS and CDR2 is YYNGEE. The CDR3 loop reads CASSVAGEETQYF. As DNA, the CDR3 is TGTGCCAGCAGCGTAGCCGGGGAAGAGACCCAGTACTTC. Complete variable domain (other parts from reference TRBV9 and TRBJ2-5): DSGVTQTPKHLITATGQRVTLRCSPRSGDLSVYWYQQSLDQGLQFLIQYYNGEERAKGNILERFSAQQFPDLHSELNLSSLELGDSALYFCASSVAGEETQYFGPGTRLLVL.

This chain joins TRBV2 and TRBJ1-5; D might be TRBD1 (5 bases). CDR3 length equals 14 residues. Germline V gene data show CDR1 as SNHLY and CDR2 as FYNNEI. V lost 7 bases and J 6 bases, leaving 16 bases between the germline ends. CDR3 nucleotides: TGTGCCAGCAAAGAGAGGGGTGAGAGTCAGCCCCAGCATTTT. This translates into CASKERGESQPQHF.

V gene TRBV30 combines with J gene TRBJ1-2; 7 nucleotides agree with TRBD1. The CDR3 sequence is 15 residues long. J lost 9 bases, V lost 0 bases, and 13 bases had no gene match. The germline CDR1 and CDR2 sequences are GTSNPN and SVGIG (reference sequence). The CDR3 sequence: CAWSVHRDSPSSYTF. The CDR3 DNA is TGTGCCTGGAGTGTACACCGGGACAGTCCCTCGAGCTACACCTTC.

The rearrangement joins TRBV27 to TRBJ1-3; D unresolved. The CDR3 has 17 residues. The ends were cut back, 4 bases at V and 0 bases at J, with 16 bases in the middle. Germline loops: CDR1 MNHEY, CDR2 SMNVEV (reference sequence). DNA of the CDR3: TGTGCCAGCAGTTCCTATCCTGGCCCTTTCTCTGGAAACACCATATATTTT. It translates to CASSSYPGPFSGNTIYF.

This clone was detected a few times. The chain is built from TRBV19 and TRBJ2-2; 7 nucleotides agree with TRBD1. The CDR3 is 15 amino acids. Trimming cost V 3 bases and J 6 bases; bases outside gene matches: 7. Germline loops: CDR1 LNHDA, CDR2 SQIVND (reference sequence). The CDR3 loop is CASSMKGGNPGELFF. The CDR3, as DNA: TGTGCCAGTAGTATGAAAGGGGGCAACCCCGGGGAGCTGTTTTTT. The full variable domain, its missing parts supplied by reference TRBV19 and TRBJ2-2, is DGGITQSPKYLFRKEGQNVTLSCEQNLNHDAMYWYRQDPGQGLRLIYYSQIVNDFQKGDIAEGYSVSREKKESFPLTVTSAQKNPTAFYLCASSMKGGNPGELFFGEGSRLTVL.

The rearrangement joins TRBV6-5 to TRBJ2-7; TRBD2 is a possible D gene (7 bases). The CDR3 has 15 residues. Germline CDR1 reads MNHEY; CDR2 reads SVGAGI. The ends were cut back, 6 bases at V and 4 bases at J, with 19 bases in the middle. The CDR3 here is CASSSQRGAAYEQYF. CDR3 coding DNA: TGTGCCAGCAGCTCTCAACGGGGGGCAGCTTACGAGCAGTACTTC.

This chain uses TRBV6-5 with TRBJ2-7, with 7 bases identical to TRBD1. V shed 6 bases, J shed 3 bases, and the junction held 11 bases outside the gene matches. Germline CDR1 MNHEY, CDR2 SVGAGI. This CDR3 comprises 15 residues. The CDR3 here is CASRRSQGVSYEQYF. The CDR3 DNA sequence: TGTGCCAGCAGACGTTCCCAGGGGGTGAGCTACGAGCAGTACTTC.

The chain combines TRBV7-2 with TRBJ2-1; 8 positions agree with TRBD2. The length of the CDR3 is 15 residues. V gave up 4 bases and J gave up 3 bases; unmatched junction bases: 5. The germline gives CDR1 SGHTA, CDR2 FQGNSA. The CDR3 reads CASSYGSGGYNEQFF. CDR3 bases: TGTGCCAGCAGCTACGGGAGCGGGGGCTACAATGAGCAGTTCTTC. The full variable domain, completed using reference TRBV7-2 and TRBJ2-1, is GAGVSQSPSNKVTEKGKDVELRCDPISGHTALYWYRQSLGQGLEFLIYFQGNSAPDKSGLPSDRFSAERTGGSVSTLTIQRTQQEDSAVYLCASSYGSGGYNEQFFGPGTRLTVL.

The V call is TRBV5-1, the J call TRBJ2-3, with 8 bases matching TRBD1. In germline, CDR1 is SGHRS, CDR2 YFSETQ. With 0 bases clipped from V and 4 bases from J, the junction kept 7 bases outside the gene matches. CDR3 length equals 16 residues. The DNA of the CDR3 is TGCGCCAGCAGCTTGGTGTCAGGGGGCTTTGCAGATACGCAGTATTTT. This encodes CASSLVSGGFADTQYF.

The chain combines TRBV10-3 with TRBJ2-1; TRBD2 matches 9 bases. V was pared by 4 bases and J by 0 bases, with 7 bases of the junction left unmatched. The CDR3 runs to 17 residues. Germline V CDR1 and CDR2: ENHRY, SYGVKD. The CDR3 loop is CAISVGGSGSSYNEQFF. In nucleotides, the CDR3 is TGTGCCATCAGTGTGGGGGGTAGCGGGAGCTCCTACAATGAGCAGTTCTTC.

The V gene is TRBV5-8, the J gene TRBJ2-1, with 7 bases lining up with TRBD2. Germline V lookup: CDR1 SGHTS, CDR2 YDEGEE. The CDR3 is made up of 11 amino acids. V was pared by 1 base and J by 15 bases, with 4 bases of the junction left unmatched. CDR3 bases: TGTGCCAGCAGCTTGTGGGGGGGGATGTTCTTC. Translation gives CASSLWGGMFF. The full variable domain, completed using reference TRBV5-8 and TRBJ2-1, is EAGVTQSPTHLIKTRGQQATLRCSPISGHTSVYWYQQALGLGLQFLLWYDEGEERNRGNFPPRFSGRQFPNYSSELNVNALELEDSALYLCASSLWGGMFFGPGTRLTVL.

The rearrangement links TRBV2 to TRBJ2-7; D might be TRBD2 (6 bases). V lost 7 bases and J 4 bases, leaving 17 bases between the germline ends. This CDR3 spans 14 amino acids. The V gene's germline CDR1 is SNHLY and CDR2 FYNNEI. The CDR3 DNA follows: TGTGCCAGCATGTCGGGACTTTCAAAATACGAGCAGTACTTC. This gives the protein CASMSGLSKYEQYF.

By proportion, this clone is medium-sized (0.01 to 0.1%). The chain recombines TRBV4-3 with TRBJ2-7; TRBD2 matches at 8 bases. This CDR3 is built from 14 residues. CDR1 and CDR2 (germline): LGHNA, YSLEER. With 2 bases clipped from V and 5 bases from J, the junction kept 5 bases outside the gene matches. CDR3 coding DNA: TGCGCCAGCAGCCAATGGACTAGCAGCCACGAGCAGTACTTC. It translates to CASSQWTSSHEQYF.

The chain joins TRBV4-3 to TRBJ2-6, with D unresolved. This CDR3 has 13 residues. Germline assignment: CDR1 LGHNA and CDR2 YSLEER. The ends were cut back, 5 bases at V and 3 bases at J, with 5 bases in the middle. CDR3 amino acids: CASSGRGANVLTF. CDR3 coding DNA: TGCGCCAGCAGCGGGCGTGGGGCCAACGTCCTGACTTTC.

The chain employs TRBV7-2 and TRBJ2-7; D might be TRBD1 (5 bases). Trimming cost V 4 bases and J 2 bases, with 15 bases left between them. The germline gives CDR1 SGHTA, CDR2 FQGNSA. The CDR3 has 15 amino acids. The CDR3 region is CASSYDSSWTYEQYF. In nucleotides, the CDR3 is TGTGCCAGCAGCTATGACAGTAGTTGGACCTACGAGCAGTACTTC.

This clone has just one count. The rearrangement joins TRBV7-6 to TRBJ2-3, with 10 bases fitting TRBD2. Losses at the gene ends were 5 bases for V and 2 bases for J; bases not matched to a gene: 7. The germline CDR1 and CDR2 sequences are SGHVS and FNYEAQ. The CDR3 is 16 residues long. The CDR3 loop is CASSRGLARITDTQYF. The CDR3 DNA reads TGTGCCAGCAGCCGGGGACTAGCGAGAATCACAGATACGCAGTATTTT. Full variable domain (rest looked up from reference TRBV7-6 and TRBJ2-3): GAGVSQSPRYKVTKRGQDVALRCDPISGHVSLYWYRQALGQGPEFLTYFNYEAQQDKSGLPNDRFSAERPEGSISTLTIQRTEQRDSAMYRCASSRGLARITDTQYFGPGTRLTVL.

The chain recombines TRBV18 with TRBJ2-3, with D perhaps TRBD1 (6 bases). The V gene's germline CDR1 is KGHSH and CDR2 LQKENI. The CDR3 is 15 residues long. Trimming took 0 bases from V and 2 from J, leaving 9 bases between them. This CDR3 reads CASSPPTGSTDTQYF. The CDR3 DNA is TGTGCCAGCTCACCACCGACAGGCTCCACAGATACGCAGTATTTT.

The chain combines TRBV5-4 with TRBJ2-3; 12 bases agree with TRBD2. V lost 2 bases and J lost 2; bases outside the gene matches: 3. The germline CDR1 and CDR2 sequences are SGHNT and YYREEE (reference sequence). CDR3 length: 16 residues. The CDR3 DNA reads as TGTGCCAGCAGCTTAGGGACTAGCGGGCCCACAGATACGCAGTATTTT. Translated: CASSLGTSGPTDTQYF.

V is TRBV2 and J is TRBJ1-1; D gene ambiguous. The CDR3 loop spans 14 amino acids. Trimming stripped 0 bases from V and 4 bases from J, with 9 bases between. In germline, CDR1 is SNHLY, CDR2 FYNNEI. CDR3 nucleotides: TGTGCCAGCAGTGAAGCAGGTGCGGTCACTGAAGCTTTCTTT. It translates to CASSEAGAVTEAFF.

The chain links TRBV5-4 to TRBJ1-1; D is uncertain. CDR1 SGHNT and CDR2 YYREEE come from the germline V gene (reference sequence). V lost 5 bases, J lost 1 base, and 9 bases lay in between. This CDR3 comprises 13 residues. CDR3 sequence (DNA): TGTGCCAGCAGAAAGGACGGGAACACTGAAGCTTTCTTT. Translating gives CASRKDGNTEAFF.